This T cell receptor (beta chain) stems from a study of technical replicates of blood from a few donors. Assay used: immunoSEQ multiplex PCR; TCRdb lists only in-frame clones, some missing. This sample has about 81,000 clones, with about 96% found just once. This sequence originates from a human donor in good health. The sequenced material came from T cells isolated from PBMCs.

The CDR3 here is CASSSGPQETQYF. DNA of the CDR3: TGTGCCAGCAGCAGCGGGCCCCAAGAGACCCAGTACTTC. The rearrangement uses TRBV9 and TRBJ2-5; D perhaps matches TRBD2 (6 bases). The length of the CDR3 is 13 residues. Germline loops: CDR1 SGDLS, CDR2 YYNGEE. Trimming took 4 bases from V and 1 from J, leaving 8 bases between them.